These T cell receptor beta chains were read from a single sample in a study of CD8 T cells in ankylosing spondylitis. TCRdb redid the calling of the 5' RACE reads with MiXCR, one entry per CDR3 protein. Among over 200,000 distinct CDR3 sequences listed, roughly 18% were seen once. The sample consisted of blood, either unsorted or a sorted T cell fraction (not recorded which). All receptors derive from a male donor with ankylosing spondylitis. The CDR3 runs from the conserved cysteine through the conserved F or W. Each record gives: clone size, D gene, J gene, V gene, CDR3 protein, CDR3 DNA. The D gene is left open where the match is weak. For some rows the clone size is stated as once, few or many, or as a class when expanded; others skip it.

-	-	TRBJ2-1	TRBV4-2	CASSLVLENNEQFF	TGTGCCAGCAGCCTGGTCCTTGAGAACAATGAGCAGTTCTTC
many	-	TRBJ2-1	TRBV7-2	CASSLGPYNEQFF	TGTGCCAGCAGCTTAGGCCCCTACAATGAGCAGTTCTTC
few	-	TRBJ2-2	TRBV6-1	CASKWYLHNTGELFF	TGTGCCAGCAAATGGTACTTACATAACACCGGGGAGCTGTTTTTT
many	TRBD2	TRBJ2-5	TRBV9	CASSVLAGVTSAETQYF	TGTGCCAGCAGCGTATTAGCGGGAGTCACGTCGGCAGAGACCCAGTACTTC
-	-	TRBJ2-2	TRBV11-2	CASSSGPPGELFF	TGTGCCAGCAGCTCTGGGCCGCCCGGGGAGCTGTTTTTT
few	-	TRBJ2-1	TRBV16	CASSQSNYNEQFF	TGTGCCAGCAGCCAAAGCAACTACAATGAGCAGTTCTTC
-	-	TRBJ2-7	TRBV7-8	CASSLIPYEQYF	TGTGCCAGCAGCTTAATCCCTTACGAGCAGTACTTC
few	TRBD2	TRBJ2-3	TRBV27	CASSLLPGTGTSGSTDTQYF	TGTGCCAGCAGTCTCCTTCCCGGGACAGGGACTAGCGGGAGCACAGATACGCAGTATTTT
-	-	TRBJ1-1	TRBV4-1	CASSQPGENTEAFF	TGCGCCAGCAGCCAACCGGGGGAGAACACTGAAGCTTTCTTT
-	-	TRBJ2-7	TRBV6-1	CASSEEWASTYEQYF	TGTGCCAGCAGTGAAGAATGGGCTAGCACCTACGAGCAGTACTTC
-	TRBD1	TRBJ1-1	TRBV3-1	CASSPGGEGGNTEAFF	TGTGCCAGCAGCCCAGGGGGGGAAGGGGGGAACACTGAAGCTTTCTTT
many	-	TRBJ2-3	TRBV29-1	CSADRGLTDTQYF	TGCAGCGCTGACCGTGGCCTCACAGATACGCAGTATTTT
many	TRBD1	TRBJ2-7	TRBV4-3	CASSQSTGNEQYF	TGCGCCAGCAGCCAATCGACAGGGAACGAGCAGTACTTC
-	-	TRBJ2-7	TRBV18	CASSPTTQSPYEQYF	TGTGCCAGCTCCCCGACGACCCAATCCCCCTACGAGCAGTACTTC
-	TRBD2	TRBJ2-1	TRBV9	CASSALGGTSGRSNEQFF	TGTGCCAGCAGCGCCCTAGGGGGGACTAGCGGGAGAAGCAATGAGCAGTTCTTC
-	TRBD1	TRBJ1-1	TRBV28	CASSLERGLGTEAFF	TGTGCCAGCAGTTTGGAGAGGGGGCTGGGAACTGAAGCTTTCTTT
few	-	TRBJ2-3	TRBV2	CASSQMVPGDTQYF	TGTGCCAGCAGCCAAATGGTCCCCGGGGATACGCAGTATTTT
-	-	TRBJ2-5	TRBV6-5	CASSYGVGGETQYF	TGTGCCAGCAGTTACGGGGTGGGTGGAGAGACCCAGTACTTC
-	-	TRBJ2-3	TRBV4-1	CASSQDVSDTQYF	TGCGCCAGCAGCCAAGATGTTTCAGATACGCAGTATTTT
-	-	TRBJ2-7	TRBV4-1	CASSQDRAVYEQYF	TGCGCCAGCAGCCAAGATCGGGCAGTCTACGAGCAGTACTTC
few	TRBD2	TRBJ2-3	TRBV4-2	CASSQDLYYGTSGRSDTQYF	TGTGCCAGCAGCCAAGATCTCTATTACGGGACTAGCGGGAGATCAGATACGCAGTATTTT
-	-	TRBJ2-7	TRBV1	CTSSQDDPEQYF	TGCACCAGCAGCCAAGATGACCCCGAGCAGTACTTC
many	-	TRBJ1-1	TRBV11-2	CASSLGWQGRPNTEAFF	TGTGCCAGCAGCTTAGGCTGGCAGGGGAGGCCGAACACTGAAGCTTTCTTT
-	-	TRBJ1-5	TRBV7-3	CASSKDSSNQPQHF	TGTGCCAGCAGTAAGGACAGTAGCAATCAGCCCCAGCATTTT
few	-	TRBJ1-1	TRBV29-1	CSVQLGGDTEAFF	TGCAGCGTTCAGCTTGGTGGAGACACTGAAGCTTTCTTT
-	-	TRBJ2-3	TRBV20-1	CSVVQGGGTDTQYF	TGCAGTGTGGTACAGGGAGGAGGGACAGATACGCAGTATTTT
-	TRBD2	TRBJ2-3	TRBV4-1	CASSQGGLAGGLDTQYF	TGCGCCAGCAGCCAAGGAGGTTTAGCGGGGGGGCTAGATACGCAGTATTTT
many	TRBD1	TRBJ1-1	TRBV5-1	CASSNIPGQGSTEAFF	TGCGCCAGCAGCAATATACCGGGACAGGGGTCCACTGAAGCTTTCTTT
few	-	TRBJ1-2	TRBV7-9	CASSLVAGTTGYTF	TGTGCCAGCAGCTTAGTGGCCGGGACAACTGGCTACACCTTC
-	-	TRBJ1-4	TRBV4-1	CASSQEPGIGEKLFF	TGCGCCAGCAGCCAAGAACCAGGGATCGGTGAAAAACTGTTTTTT
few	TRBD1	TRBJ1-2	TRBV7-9	CASSPRTGLSYGYTF	TGTGCCAGCAGCCCCCGGACAGGTCTATCATATGGCTACACCTTC
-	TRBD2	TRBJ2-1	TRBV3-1	CASTLLGGRWNEQFF	TGTGCCAGCACCCTTTTGGGGGGGAGGTGGAATGAGCAGTTCTTC
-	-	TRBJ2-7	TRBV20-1	CSARSPLGYEQYF	TGCAGTGCTAGATCCCCTTTGGGCTACGAGCAGTACTTC
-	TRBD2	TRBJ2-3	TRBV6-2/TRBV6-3	CASSDSGLAATDTQYF	TGTGCCAGCAGTGACTCGGGACTAGCGGCCACAGATACGCAGTATTTT
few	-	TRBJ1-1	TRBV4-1	CASSLSTGITEAFF	TGCGCCAGCAGCCTTTCAACAGGGATCACTGAAGCTTTCTTT
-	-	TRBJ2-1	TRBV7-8	CASSLGGLRVGYNEQFF	TGTGCCAGCAGCTTAGGGGGCCTGAGGGTGGGGTACAATGAGCAGTTCTTC
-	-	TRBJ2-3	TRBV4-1	CASSQDPGPEEAQYF	TGCGCCAGCAGCCAAGATCCCGGGCCCGAAGAGGCGCAGTATTTT
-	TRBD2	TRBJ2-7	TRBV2	CASMMASGSYEQYF	TGTGCCAGCATGATGGCTAGCGGGTCCTACGAGCAGTACTTC
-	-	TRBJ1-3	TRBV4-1	CASRWETGNTIYF	TGCGCCAGCAGATGGGAAACTGGAAACACCATATATTTT
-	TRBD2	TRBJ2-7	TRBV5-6	CASSLAASGSYEQYF	TGTGCCAGCAGCTTGGCGGCTAGCGGCTCCTACGAGCAGTACTTC
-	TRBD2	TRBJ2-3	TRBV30	CAWSWAAGVNTQYF	TGTGCCTGGAGTTGGGCCGCGGGAGTCAATACGCAGTATTTT
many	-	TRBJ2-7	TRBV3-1	CASSQEGRNSYEQYF	TGTGCCAGCAGCCAAGAGGGACGTAACTCCTACGAGCAGTACTTC
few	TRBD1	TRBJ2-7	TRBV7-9	CASSPGQGELYEQYF	TGTGCCAGCAGCCCGGGACAGGGTGAGCTTTACGAGCAGTACTTC
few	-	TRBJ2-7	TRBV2	CASSEESRRVYEQYF	TGTGCCAGCAGTGAGGAGAGCAGGAGAGTTTACGAGCAGTACTTC
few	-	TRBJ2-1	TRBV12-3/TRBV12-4	CASRAPTSGVSEQFF	TGTGCCAGCAGGGCCCCGACTAGTGGTGTATCTGAGCAGTTCTTC
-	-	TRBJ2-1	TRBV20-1	CSAAQDSSSYNEQFF	TGCAGTGCCGCCCAGGACTCCAGCTCCTACAATGAGCAGTTCTTC
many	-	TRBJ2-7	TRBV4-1	CASSQDDETAYEQYF	TGCGCCAGCAGCCAAGACGATGAGACAGCCTACGAGCAGTACTTC
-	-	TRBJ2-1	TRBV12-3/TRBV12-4	CASSREGEQFF	TGTGCCAGCAGCCGAGAGGGTGAGCAGTTCTTC
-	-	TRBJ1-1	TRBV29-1	CSVEEARVANTEAFF	TGCAGCGTTGAGGAGGCACGGGTTGCGAACACTGAAGCTTTCTTT
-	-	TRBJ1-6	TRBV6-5	CASSYSTGGGSPLHF	TGTGCCAGCAGTTACTCGACTGGGGGCGGTTCACCCCTCCACTTT
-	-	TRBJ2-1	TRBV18	CASSPPTDYNEQFF	TGTGCCAGCTCACCACCGACAGATTACAATGAGCAGTTCTTC
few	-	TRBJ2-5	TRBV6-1	CASSQGKWETQYF	TGTGCCAGCAGCCAGGGGAAGTGGGAGACCCAGTACTTC
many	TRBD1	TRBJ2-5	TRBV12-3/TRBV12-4	CASSPSLQGLRETQYF	TGTGCCAGCAGTCCCTCCCTACAGGGGCTCCGAGAGACCCAGTACTTC